These 27 T cell receptor beta chains came from one sample sequenced in a study of blood T cell repertoires in COVID-19. The table came from immunoSEQ multiplex PCR; TCRdb's copy has only in-frame clones and leaves some out. Seen here are fewer than 300,000 clones, about 80% observed once, and the top ten hold about 3.1%. The sample was peripheral blood. The receptor set was obtained from a woman of 80 years or more with acute or convalescent COVID-19.

This clone has only one observation. At one of its ends the junction is not consistent with the germline gene, which may arise from a read error. The chain combines TRBV7-2 with TRBJ1-1; 10 positions match TRBD1. The germline V gene encodes CDR1 SGHTA and CDR2 FQGNSA. CDR3 length equals 16 residues. This CDR3 is CASSLVLGQGNPEAFF. CDR3 DNA: TGTGCCAGCAGCTTAGTCTTGGGACAGGGGAACCCTGAAGCTTTCTTT.

A note on this clone: A much more abundant neighbour one base away suggests this may be a read error. The V call is TRBV5-1, the J call TRBJ1-6; 8 bases agree with TRBD1. Trimming took 5 bases from V and 5 from J; bases not matched to a gene: 0. Germline lookup yields CDR1 SGHRS and CDR2 YFSETQ. The CDR3 sequence is 13 residues long. The DNA of the CDR3 is TGCGCCAGCAGGGACAGGGATAATTCACCCCTCCACTTT. It yields the protein CASRDRDNSPLHF.

CDR3 bases: TGTGCCAGCAGCTACACAGGGGGATCAGTTGAAAAACTGTTTTTT. Its translation is CASSYTGGSVEKLFF. The chain links TRBV7-9 to TRBJ1-4; 8 nucleotides agree with TRBD1. Germline CDR1 reads SEHNR; CDR2 reads FQNEAQ (reference sequence). The trim removed 4 bases at V and 7 bases at J, leaving 8 bases unmatched. This CDR3 is built from 15 residues.

This chain joins TRBV2 and TRBJ2-3; D is perhaps TRBD1 (5 bases). Trimming removed 3 bases at V and 5 bases at J, with 12 bases between. The CDR3 loop spans 14 amino acids. Germline V gene lookup returns CDR1 SNHLY and CDR2 FYNNEI. The chain's CDR3 is CASSDGARRDTQYF. The CDR3 nucleotides are TGTGCCAGCAGTGATGGGGCCCGAAGAGATACGCAGTATTTT.

CDR3 sequence (DNA): TGTGCCAGTAGTAGGAAGGCAGGGCCTAACATTCAGTACTTC. Translating it yields CASSRKAGPNIQYF. The chain is built from TRBV19 and TRBJ2-4; D is perhaps TRBD1 (5 bases). This CDR3 spans 14 amino acids. The germline V gene has CDR1 LNHDA and CDR2 SQIVND (reference sequence). V was cut by 4 bases and J by 7 bases, with 14 bases left in between. Combining the CDR3 with reference TRBV19 and TRBJ2-4 gives the whole variable domain DGGITQSPKYLFRKEGQNVTLSCEQNLNHDAMYWYRQDPGQGLRLIYYSQIVNDFQKGDIAEGYSVSREKKESFPLTVTSAQKNPTAFYLCASSRKAGPNIQYFGAGTRLSVL.

The rearrangement links TRBV7-9 to TRBJ2-7, with TRBD1 matching 7 bases. Germline trimming cut 3 bases from V and 5 bases from J; bases unmatched to any gene: 4. Germline values: CDR1 SEHNR, CDR2 FQNEAQ (reference sequence). The CDR3 covers 13 residues. In DNA, the CDR3 is TGTGCCAGCAGCTTGACAGGGCAGCACGAGCAGTACTTC. Translation gives CASSLTGQHEQYF. Drawing the rest from reference TRBV7-9 and TRBJ2-7, the complete variable domain is DTGVSQNPRHKITKRGQNVTFRCDPISEHNRLYWYRQTLGQGPEFLTYFQNEAQLEKSRLLSDRFSAERPKGSFSTLEIQRTEQGDSAMYLCASSLTGQHEQYFGPGTRLTVT.

The genes are TRBV14 and TRBJ1-1, with D perhaps matching TRBD1 (6 bases). Trimming shortened V by 6 bases and J by 0 bases, and 8 bases separated the two germline ends. The CDR3 extends over 13 amino acids. Germline-derived CDR1 and CDR2 are SGHDN and FVKESK. The CDR3 DNA is TGTGCCAGCAGGACAGGATTGAACACTGAAGCTTTCTTT. Protein sequence: CASRTGLNTEAFF.

In its sample, this clone was seen many times. The V gene is TRBV13, the J gene TRBJ1-2; D may be TRBD1 (5 bases). V was trimmed by 6 bases and J by 2 bases, leaving 19 bases between them. The CDR3 consists of 16 residues. Germline CDR1 reads PRHDT; CDR2 reads FYEKMQ (reference sequence). The DNA for the CDR3 is TGTGCCAGCAGTAGAGCCGGCTTCCGGGGGAACTATGGCTACACCTTC. Translating gives CASSRAGFRGNYGYTF.

The chain employs TRBV5-4 and TRBJ2-5; 9 bases align to TRBD1. V lost 3 bases and J lost 5; bases outside the gene matches: 5. CDR3 length equals 14 residues. The V gene's germline CDR1 is SGHNT and CDR2 YYREEE (reference sequence). DNA of the CDR3: TGTGCCAGCAGCTCACAGGGGGCGCGTGAGACCCAGTACTTC. It is translated as CASSSQGARETQYF. The variable domain in full, completed from reference TRBV5-4 and TRBJ2-5, reads ETGVTQSPTHLIKTRGQQVTLRCSSQSGHNTVSWYQQALGQGPQFIFQYYREEENGRGNFPPRFSGLQFPNYSSELNVNALELDDSALYLCASSSQGARETQYFGPGTRLLVL.

The chain couples TRBV9 to TRBJ2-3; TRBD2 aligns across 8 bases. Germline loops: CDR1 SGDLS, CDR2 YYNGEE. The CDR3 loop spans 17 amino acids. V was pared by 0 bases and J by 1 base, with 7 bases of the junction left unmatched. The DNA of the CDR3 is TGTGCCAGCAGCGTAGGCTCCTCTAGCGGGCGCACAGATACGCAGTATTTT. This codes for CASSVGSSSGRTDTQYF.

This clone was observed once. The chain combines TRBV28 with TRBJ1-5; tentative D call: TRBD1 (6 bases). Germline V gene data show CDR1 as MDHEN and CDR2 as SYDVKM. Trimming left V 10 bases short and J 4 bases short, with 11 bases between. The CDR3 covers 12 residues. DNA of the CDR3: TGTGCCATCCGGACAGTTAATCAGCCCCAGCATTTT. Its protein product is CAIRTVNQPQHF.

This clone was picked up a small number of times. The chain employs TRBV25-1 and TRBJ2-2; 8 positions match TRBD1. V lost 2 bases and J lost 1; bases outside the gene matches: 3. CDR3 length: 16 residues. Germline CDR1 is MGHDK and CDR2 is SYGVNS. As DNA, the CDR3 is TGTGCCAGCAGTGAACCCGGGACAGGGAACACCGGGGAGCTGTTTTTT. Its protein is CASSEPGTGNTGELFF.

The rearrangement links TRBV5-1 to TRBJ1-2; the match to TRBD1 covers 7 bases. This CDR3 has 15 residues. After removal of 4 bases from V and 0 bases from J, the junction contained 6 bases not matched to a gene. Germline assignment: CDR1 SGHRS and CDR2 YFSETQ. The DNA for the CDR3 is TGCGCCAGCAGCATACAGGGGAATACTAACTATGGCTACACCTTC. It encodes CASSIQGNTNYGYTF.

This chain joins TRBV7-3 and TRBJ1-2, with a tentative D call TRBD1 (6 bases). This CDR3 comprises 17 residues. V gave up 6 bases and J gave up 0 bases, with 20 bases separating them. Germline-derived CDR1 and CDR2 are SGHTA and FQGTGA. The CDR3 sequence: CASRPTGTQFANYGYTF. In nucleotides, the CDR3 is TGTGCCAGCAGGCCAACCGGGACACAATTCGCTAACTATGGCTACACCTTC.

The chain has TRBV12-3 or TRBV12-4 and TRBJ1-5, with D tentatively TRBD1 (5 bases). Trimming took 6 bases from V and 6 from J, leaving 12 bases between them. The CDR3 covers 13 residues. The CDR3 here is CASRYSQGQPQHF. The CDR3, as DNA: TGTGCCAGCAGATATAGCCAGGGTCAGCCCCAGCATTTT.

This chain's CDR3 is CASSQTGLAAAYEQYF. The CDR3 region has the DNA TGTGCCAGCAGCCAGACCGGACTAGCTGCCGCCTACGAGCAGTACTTC. The chain is built from TRBV5-6 and TRBJ2-7, with 8 bases identical to TRBD2. J lost 2 bases, V lost 4 bases, and 11 bases had no gene match. The length of the CDR3 is 16 residues. Germline CDR1 is SGHDT and CDR2 is YYEEEE.

This chain joins TRBV19 and TRBJ2-1; D remains ambiguous. V lost 8 bases and J lost 9, with 14 bases in between. Germline lookup yields CDR1 LNHDA and CDR2 SQIVND (reference sequence). This CDR3 has 12 amino acids. DNA of the CDR3: TGTGCCAGTGGAACTCCAAGAGGTGAGCAGTTCTTC. This codes for CASGTPRGEQFF.

This clone occurred a few times. The rearrangement links TRBV7-2 to TRBJ1-6, with TRBD1 matching 9 bases. With V trimmed by 5 bases and J by 7 bases, 15 bases remained unmatched. This CDR3 is 18 amino acids long. CDR1 and CDR2 from the germline V gene are SGHTA and FQGNSA. CDR3 nucleotides: TGTGCCAGCAGCCCAGGTCCCGGGACAGGGACCAGGAATTCACCCCTCCACTTT. This gives the protein CASSPGPGTGTRNSPLHF.

J is TRBJ1-6 and V is TRBV18; 7 bases are shared with TRBD1. Trimming removed 0 bases from V and 0 bases from J; junction bases left unmatched: 2. CDR1 is KGHSH and CDR2 is LQKENI in the germline V gene. This CDR3 is built from 17 residues. This chain's CDR3 is CASSPPTGSSYNSPLHF. CDR3 DNA sequence: TGTGCCAGCTCACCACCGACAGGGAGCTCCTATAATTCACCCCTCCACTTT.

The J gene is TRBJ2-3, the V gene TRBV3-1 (or the pseudogene TRBV3-2); 9 bases map to TRBD2. V gave up 2 bases and J gave up 1 base; unmatched junction bases: 1. CDR3 length: 15 amino acids. Germline CDR1 is LGHDT and CDR2 is YNNKEL (reference sequence). CDR3 region: CASSQSGGRTDTQYF. The CDR3 DNA reads as TGTGCCAGCAGCCAAAGCGGGGGGCGCACAGATACGCAGTATTTT.

The sample holds many counts of this clone. The chain links TRBV6-1 to TRBJ1-6; D gene uncertain. V was clipped by 2 bases and J by 7 bases, with 15 bases between them. This CDR3 has 16 residues. The germline CDR1 and CDR2 sequences are MNHNS and SASEGT. The CDR3 bases are TGTGCCAGCAGTGAATCGTCGCCGGGTCCCAATTCACCCCTCCACTTT. The encoded protein is CASSESSPGPNSPLHF.

The table lists this clone with a few counts. J is TRBJ2-5 and V is TRBV4-1; the match to TRBD2 covers 11 bases. V lost 5 bases to trimming and J lost 7 bases; unmatched junction nucleotides: 12. The CDR3 totals 16 residues. The V gene's germline CDR1 is MGHRA and CDR2 YSYEKL. The CDR3, as DNA: TGCGCCAGCAGCAAAAGCCCGGGACTAGCGGTATCGACCCAGTACTTC. Amino acids: CASSKSPGLAVSTQYF.

The V call is TRBV7-9, the J call TRBJ1-1, with TRBD1 as a possible D gene (5 bases). Trimming pared 1 base from V and 7 bases from J, leaving 13 bases between. The CDR3 has 14 residues. Per germline, CDR1 SEHNR and CDR2 FQNEAQ (reference sequence). CDR3 in DNA: TGTGCCAGCAGCTTAGGCCAGGGACTCGGTGAAGCTTTCTTT. Its translation is CASSLGQGLGEAFF.

The chain uses TRBV13 and TRBJ1-6, with D perhaps matching TRBD1 (5 bases). CDR3 length: 15 amino acids. Trimming removed 0 bases at V and 10 bases at J, with 13 bases between. From germline, CDR1 is PRHDT and CDR2 FYEKMQ (reference sequence). This chain's CDR3 is CASSLGPGVGSPLHF. In DNA form, the CDR3 reads TGTGCCAGCAGCTTAGGCCCGGGGGTAGGCTCACCCCTCCACTTT. The entire variable domain, with the rest obtained from reference TRBV13 and TRBJ1-6, is as follows: AAGVIQSPRHLIKEKRETATLKCYPIPRHDTVYWYQQGPGQDPQFLISFYEKMQSDKGSIPDRFSAQQFSDYHSELNMSSLELGDSALYFCASSLGPGVGSPLHFGNGTRLTVT.

The V gene is TRBV7-8, the J gene TRBJ2-3; 7 bases are a match to TRBD1. Germline CDR1 SGHVS, CDR2 FQNEAQ. This CDR3 spans 17 amino acids. Trimming removed 3 bases from V and 5 bases from J; junction bases left unmatched: 14. CDR3 in DNA: TGTGCCAGCAGCTTCTCGGTCGGTAGGGGGCGCGTAGATACGCAGTATTTT. Amino acid sequence: CASSFSVGRGRVDTQYF.

Only one count was recorded for this clone. The chain is built from TRBV6-6 and TRBJ2-3; 8 nucleotides line up with TRBD2. The trim removed 5 bases at V and 2 bases at J, leaving 15 bases unmatched. The germline CDR1 and CDR2 sequences are MNHNY and SVGAGI (reference sequence). The CDR3 length is 18 residues. The CDR3 region is CASSPSRSVGGVTDTQYF. In DNA form, the CDR3 reads TGTGCCAGCAGTCCCTCGAGGTCTGTCGGGGGGGTCACAGATACGCAGTATTTT.

In this sample, this clone turned up a few times. The chain is built from TRBV14 and TRBJ2-5; D is uncertain. The germline V gene encodes CDR1 SGHDN and CDR2 FVKESK. CDR3 length equals 12 residues. Trimming left V 0 bases short and J 8 bases short, with 7 bases between. The CDR3 spells CASSQDSLTQYF. Written as DNA, the CDR3 is TGTGCCAGCAGCCAAGATTCCCTAACCCAGTACTTC. Complete variable domain (other parts from reference TRBV14 and TRBJ2-5): EAGVTQFPSHSVIEKGQTVTLRCDPISGHDNLYWYRRVMGKEIKFLLHFVKESKQDESGMPNNRFLAERTGGTYSTLKVQPAELEDSGVYFCASSQDSLTQYFGPGTRLLVL.